This T cell receptor (beta chain) is drawn from a study of cytotoxic CD8 clonotypes in ibrutinib-treated CLL. Study findings and constraints: Age-matched healthy donor levels were exceeded by baseline clonality, which tracked circulating CD8+ T-cell counts. Progressing patients had sampling times that differed from those of sustained-remission patients. Clonality went higher at ibrutinib response and then dropped back toward baseline at progression.

With regard to this clone: Its antigen is not known.

T cells were sequenced at a targeted depth of 1 in 200,000 to 1 in 1 million. Sequenced by immunoSEQ multiplex PCR; TCRdb stores in-frame clones only, minus some. The sample includes 100,000 to 150,000 clones, approximately 85% of them seen just once. The sample here was PBMCs, taken after 24 months of ibrutinib treatment. The sequence was collected from a human donor with chronic lymphocytic leukemia.

The DNA of the CDR3 is TGTGCCAGCAGTTACCGGGACAGGGGGCTTTACGAGCAGTACTTC. As protein: CASSYRDRGLYEQYF. The chain couples TRBV6-5 to TRBJ2-7; 12 bases are a match to TRBD1. The ends lost 2 bases at V and 4 bases at J; junction bases unmatched: 3. The CDR3 length is 15 residues. Germline V gene data show CDR1 as MNHEY and CDR2 as SVGAGI.